This T cell receptor (beta chain) appears in the sequencing data of a study of preoperative IRX-2 immunotherapy in early breast cancer. V shed 10 bases and J shed 0 bases, with 12 bases lying between them. The CDR3 is 13 amino acids. Germline V gene lookup returns CDR1 MNHGY and CDR2 SAAAGT. Assay: immunoSEQ multiplex PCR; the TCRdb copy retains only in-frame clones and omits some. This sample carries tens of thousands of clones, roughly 89% of them seen once, and the ten largest clones take over 1.5%. Treatment given: preoperative locoregional IRX-2 cytokine immunotherapy. This phase Ib study tested locoregional IRX-2 cytokine immunotherapy given before surgery.

The starting material was tumor tissue, obtained after IRX-2 immunotherapy. The receptor comes from a human donor with breast cancer. The chain uses TRBV6-8 and TRBJ2-5, with no clear D. CDR3 nucleotide sequence: TGTGCCATCAATGACATGTACCAAGAGACCCAGTACTTC. Translating it yields CAINDMYQETQYF.